Each of the 18 T cell receptor beta chains below was sequenced from the same sample in a study of cytomegalovirus exposure and HLA in healthy donors. A multiplex PCR was run with 60 Vbeta primers and 13 Jbeta primers. The protocol was immunoSEQ multiplex PCR, while the TCRdb copy is restricted to in-frame clones and leaves out a portion. Among roughly 100,000 clones listed, approximately 64% were seen once. Specimen: PBMCs. These receptors came from a man aged 60 to 69 in good health and CMV-seronegative.

V usage is TRBV11-2 and J usage is TRBJ1-1, with TRBD1 as a possible D gene (5 bases). The V and J ends lost 0 bases and 6 bases respectively, with 14 bases between them. The germline V gene has CDR1 SGHAT and CDR2 FQNNGV. There are 15 residues in the CDR3. DNA for the CDR3: TGTGCCAGCAGCTTAGATTACCGGCGGGGGGCTGAAGCTTTCTTT. It yields the protein CASSLDYRRGAEAFF.

This CDR3 is CASSPGRAYEQYF. CDR3 nucleotides: TGTGCCAGCAGCCCCGGGAGGGCCTACGAGCAGTACTTC. This chain uses TRBV14 with TRBJ2-7, with 8 bases fitting TRBD2. J gave up 2 bases and V 4 bases, and 1 base lay outside the gene matches. From germline, CDR1 is SGHDN and CDR2 FVKESK. This CDR3 spans 13 amino acids.

V and J are TRBV7-3 and TRBJ1-3, with TRBD1 matching over 9 bases. The CDR3 is made up of 15 amino acids. Germline-derived CDR1 and CDR2 are SGHTA and FQGTGA. V dropped 5 bases and J dropped 4; count of bases not matched to a gene: 6. CDR3 residues: CASSPGTGLGNTIYF. The CDR3, as DNA: TGTGCCAGCAGCCCTGGGACAGGGCTCGGAAACACCATATATTTT.

The chain carries TRBV7-2 and TRBJ1-1, with TRBD1 matching over 7 bases. This CDR3 comprises 15 residues. V lost 5 bases, J lost 1 base, and 7 bases stayed unmatched. Per germline, CDR1 SGHTA and CDR2 FQGNSA. The CDR3 DNA is TGTGCCAGCAGCCCACCCCAGGGGGAGAACACTGAAGCTTTCTTT. Its translation is CASSPPQGENTEAFF.

V gene TRBV27 combines with J gene TRBJ2-7; weak D call: TRBD1 (6 bases). There are 14 residues in the CDR3. Germline V gene lookup returns CDR1 MNHEY and CDR2 SMNVEV (reference sequence). The ends were cut back, 3 bases at V and 2 bases at J, with 11 bases in the middle. CDR3 bases: TGTGCCAGCAGTTTTGCAGGGGCTCCCTACGAGCAGTACTTC. Translated: CASSFAGAPYEQYF.

This clone is deemed medium-sized. The chain uses TRBV11-3 and TRBJ2-5, with 14 nucleotides matching TRBD2. Germline CDR1 is SGHNT and CDR2 is YENEEA. Trimming cost V 3 bases and J 6 bases; bases outside gene matches: 6. CDR3 length: 16 amino acids. CDR3 amino acids: CASSLAGTSGRKTQYF. The CDR3 bases are TGTGCCAGCAGCTTGGCCGGGACTAGCGGGAGAAAGACCCAGTACTTC.

The chain recombines TRBV5-1 with TRBJ2-1; 11 nucleotides line up with TRBD2. The junction had 2 bases not matched to a gene; V was cut back by 1 base and J by 8 bases. The CDR3 sequence is 14 residues long. In germline, CDR1 is SGHRS, CDR2 YFSETQ. The CDR3 region is CASSLTSGRDEQFF. The CDR3 region has the DNA TGCGCCAGCAGCTTGACTAGCGGGAGAGATGAGCAGTTCTTC.

V is TRBV4-2 and J is TRBJ1-1, with 7 bases identical to TRBD1. The V gene's germline CDR1 is LGHNA and CDR2 YNFKEQ. The CDR3 spans 17 residues. Germline trimming cut 4 bases from V and 4 bases from J; bases unmatched to any gene: 15. The DNA for the CDR3 is TGTGCCAGCAGCCCGGCGCGGGAGGGGGCAACGAGCACTGAAGCTTTCTTT. It yields the protein CASSPAREGATSTEAFF.

This clone was found once. The genes are TRBV5-1 and TRBJ2-1; D is uncertain. The CDR3 has 14 residues. Per the germline V gene, CDR1 is SGHRS and CDR2 is YFSETQ. Trimming took off 0 bases at V and 6 bases at J, with 10 bases between the two ends. For the CDR3, the DNA is TGCGCCAGCAGCTTGGCGTTTCGGTCCAATGAGCAGTTCTTC. Translation: CASSLAFRSNEQFF.

The chain carries TRBV2 and TRBJ1-5; 7 bases align to TRBD1. CDR1 is SNHLY, CDR2 FYNNEI, per germline. V lost 7 bases, J lost 3 bases, and 6 bases stayed unmatched. There are 14 residues in the CDR3. Written as DNA, the CDR3 is TGTGCCAGCAACCAACAGGGGATCAATCAGCCCCAGCATTTT. This codes for CASNQQGINQPQHF.

The V and J genes are TRBV5-4 and TRBJ1-4; tentative D call: TRBD1 (6 bases). Germline CDR1 reads SGHNT; CDR2 reads YYREEE (reference sequence). The length of the CDR3 is 14 residues. The V and J ends lost 3 bases and 5 bases respectively, with 11 bases between them. The CDR3 coding sequence is TGTGCCAGCAGCTCAAACAGGGAAAATGAAAAACTGTTTTTT. It is translated as CASSSNRENEKLFF.

Only one count was recorded for this clone. DNA of the CDR3: TGTGCCAGTAAGACGGCGACAGGGACAAGGGATGGCTACACCTTC. Translation: CASKTATGTRDGYTF. The rearrangement joins TRBV19 to TRBJ1-2, with TRBD1 matching 7 bases. This CDR3 has 15 residues. Germline CDR1 is LNHDA and CDR2 is SQIVND (reference sequence). J was trimmed by 6 bases and V by 7 bases; bases with no gene match: 14.

The rearrangement links TRBV7-2 to TRBJ1-2; no definite D call. This CDR3 is 14 amino acids long. Germline CDR1 is SGHTA and CDR2 is FQGNSA. Trimming left V 5 bases short and J 4 bases short, with 14 bases between. CDR3 amino acids: CASSRSPGGYGYTF. The CDR3 DNA sequence: TGTGCCAGCAGCCGAAGCCCGGGTGGCTATGGCTACACCTTC.

This clone has more than one count but fewer than ten. V usage is TRBV27 and J usage is TRBJ1-3; D is unclear. V was shortened by 5 bases and J by 0 bases, with 8 bases between the two germline ends. Germline lookup yields CDR1 MNHEY and CDR2 SMNVEV (reference sequence). This CDR3 has 14 residues. The CDR3 sequence: CASSHHSSGNTIYF. The CDR3 DNA follows: TGTGCCAGCAGTCACCACAGCTCTGGAAACACCATATATTTT.

The V and J genes are TRBV10-3 and TRBJ2-1; D perhaps matches TRBD1 (5 bases). Trimming shortened V by 4 bases and J by 9 bases, and 10 bases separated the two germline ends. This CDR3 contains 12 residues. Germline values: CDR1 ENHRY, CDR2 SYGVKD. The CDR3 bases are TGTGCCATCAGTGTTTTGGGGCGTGAGCAGTTCTTC. Protein: CAISVLGREQFF.

The chain recombines TRBV5-1 with TRBJ1-2; D ambiguous. The V gene lost 2 bases and the J gene lost 3 bases, with 11 bases spanning the gap. CDR1 SGHRS and CDR2 YFSETQ come from the germline V gene. This CDR3 has 14 amino acids. The CDR3 DNA is TGCGCCAGCAGCTTCGGGGTAGTTCACTATGGCTACACCTTC. As protein: CASSFGVVHYGYTF.

The chain combines TRBV2 with TRBJ1-5; the match to TRBD1 covers 7 bases. The V gene's germline CDR1 is SNHLY and CDR2 FYNNEI. The length of the CDR3 is 14 residues. Trimming at V came to 6 bases and at J to 7 bases, leaving 9 bases not matched to a gene. CDR3 in DNA: TGTGCCAGCAGCCGTGAAGGGGGCGAGCAGCCCCAGCATTTT. Its translation: CASSREGGEQPQHF. Complete variable domain (other parts from reference TRBV2 and TRBJ1-5): EPEVTQTPSHQVTQMGQEVILRCVPISNHLYFYWYRQILGQKVEFLVSFYNNEISEKSEIFDDQFSVERPDGSNFTLKIRSTKLEDSAMYFCASSREGGEQPQHFGDGTRLSIL.

The chain has TRBV5-4 and TRBJ2-5; D possibly corresponds to TRBD1 (5 bases). The ends were cut back, 1 base at V and 4 bases at J, with 11 bases in the middle. The CDR3 is 14 residues long. Germline V lookup: CDR1 SGHNT, CDR2 YYREEE (reference sequence). The CDR3 nucleotides read TGTGCCAGCAGCTTGAACCAGGGCGGAGAGACCCAGTACTTC. Translated: CASSLNQGGETQYF.